This T cell receptor (beta chain) was recorded in a study of cytomegalovirus exposure and HLA in healthy donors. Study background: The 120 validation repertoires matched the roughly 630 first-cohort repertoires in platform, a later analysis reported.

This CDR3 has 13 residues. Per germline, CDR1 PRHDT and CDR2 FYEKMQ (reference sequence). Trimming pared 5 bases from V and 4 bases from J, leaving 9 bases between. Here immunoSEQ multiplex PCR was the method, and the copy in TCRdb shows in-frame clones only, minus some. Found here are approximately 200,000 clones, 65% to 90% of them singletons; the top ten hold around 15%. The chain employs TRBV13 and TRBJ1-5, with D unresolved. Material for sequencing was PBMCs. The source of this sequence is a woman in her 30s in good health and CMV-seropositive. The CDR3 loop reads CASSDSRNQPQHF. CDR3 DNA: TGTGCCAGCAGCGATAGCAGAAATCAGCCCCAGCATTTT.